This T cell receptor (beta chain) was documented in a study of control samples from healthy donors and cancer patients. Method: immunoSEQ multiplex PCR; TCRdb's copy keeps in-frame clones and lacks some. The repertoire holds around 130,000 clones, with 89% as singletons. Material: PBMCs. The sequence came from a man between 50 and 59 years old with head and neck cancer.

CDR3 protein: CASSSTSGGTYTQYF. CDR3 sequence (DNA): TGTGCCAGCAGTTCTACTAGCGGGGGTACATATACGCAGTATTTT. The V and J genes are TRBV7-2 and TRBJ2-3, with 11 bases fitting TRBD2. Germline lookup yields CDR1 SGHTA and CDR2 FQGNSA. Trimming removed 6 bases from V and 7 bases from J; junction bases left unmatched: 9. The CDR3 length is 15 residues.